This TCR beta chain emerged from a study of T cell responses to AZD1222 COVID-19 vaccine. V lost 0 bases, J lost 0 bases, and 11 bases lay in between. This CDR3 has 16 amino acids. Germline V gene sequence: CDR1 MNHEY, CDR2 SVGAGI. Study-wide findings and caveats: White British ancestry dominated among donors, who included more females, and clonal diversity was possibly underestimated. Only 5 to 7 AZD1222 recipients tested seropositive at baseline. When two AZD1222 doses had been given, Spike-specific TCR breadth and depth rose.

The method was immunoSEQ multiplex PCR; TCRdb's version includes in-frame clones alone and lacks a portion of them. The profile shows approximately 80,000 clones, 80% to 90% of them singletons. Of note for this clone: The antigen is not known.

The V and J genes are TRBV6-5 and TRBJ1-1; a possible D gene is TRBD1 (5 bases). The sequence derives from an adult who received the AZD1222 COVID-19 vaccine. Sequenced material: peripheral blood, taken 28 days after the second AZD1222 dose. CDR3 nucleotides: TGTGCCAGCAGTTACTCGACAGCCTACATGAACACTGAAGCTTTCTTT. Its translation: CASSYSTAYMNTEAFF.